The 9 T cell receptor beta chains below all came from one sample that was sequenced in a study of shared clonotypes between healthy human individuals. Profiling relied on immunoSEQ multiplex PCR, and the TCRdb table lists in-frame clones only, not all of them. The sample consists of more than 2 million clones, 85% to 95% of them appearing once. The source material was naive CD4+ T cells sorted from blood. Subset of the sample: CD45RA+ positively selected. The receptor source for this set is a man between 18 and 29 years old in good health.

The V gene is TRBV9, the J gene TRBJ2-7; D uncertain. Trimming left V 1 base short and J 4 bases short, with 18 bases between. Germline CDR1 is SGDLS and CDR2 is YYNGEE. The length of the CDR3 is 16 residues. The CDR3 bases are TGTGCCAGCAGCGTAACGTCTGCTAACAAAATTTACGAGCAGTACTTC. It yields the protein CASSVTSANKIYEQYF. Drawing the rest from reference TRBV9 and TRBJ2-7, the complete variable domain is DSGVTQTPKHLITATGQRVTLRCSPRSGDLSVYWYQQSLDQGLQFLIQYYNGEERAKGNILERFSAQQFPDLHSELNLSSLELGDSALYFCASSVTSANKIYEQYFGPGTRLTVT.

The rearrangement links TRBV6-1 to TRBJ2-7, with 9 bases aligning to TRBD1. This CDR3 region has 14 residues. Per germline, CDR1 MNHNS and CDR2 SASEGT. Trimming cost V 5 bases and J 6 bases; bases outside gene matches: 8. The CDR3 protein is CASSNRDRASEQYF. The DNA for the CDR3 is TGTGCCAGCAGTAACCGGGACAGGGCTAGCGAGCAGTACTTC.

This sequence joins TRBV19 and TRBJ2-3; D might be TRBD1 (5 bases). V was shortened by 5 bases and J by 0 bases, with 12 bases between the two germline ends. The CDR3 is made up of 15 amino acids. The germline CDR1 and CDR2 sequences are LNHDA and SQIVND (reference sequence). The CDR3 sequence: CASSPPGFSTDTQYF. The CDR3 nucleotides are TGTGCCAGTAGTCCCCCAGGGTTTAGCACAGATACGCAGTATTTT.

The chain recombines TRBV9 with TRBJ2-7, with D perhaps TRBD2 (6 bases). The germline V gene has CDR1 SGDLS and CDR2 YYNGEE. The CDR3 extends over 14 amino acids. V gave up 1 base and J gave up 5 bases, with 13 bases separating them. CDR3 nucleotides: TGTGCCAGCAGCGTATTCGGCGGGAAGGACGAGCAGTACTTC. Protein sequence: CASSVFGGKDEQYF. Full variable domain (rest looked up from reference TRBV9 and TRBJ2-7): DSGVTQTPKHLITATGQRVTLRCSPRSGDLSVYWYQQSLDQGLQFLIQYYNGEERAKGNILERFSAQQFPDLHSELNLSSLELGDSALYFCASSVFGGKDEQYFGPGTRLTVT.

V is TRBV11-2 and J is TRBJ1-2; 7 bases agree with TRBD1. V trimming: 3 bases; J trimming: 1 base; junction bases outside the gene matches: 2. The CDR3 is made up of 14 amino acids. The germline V gene encodes CDR1 SGHAT and CDR2 FQNNGV. CDR3 loop: CASSLDRLNYGYTF. The CDR3 nucleotides read TGTGCCAGCAGCTTGGACAGGCTTAACTATGGCTACACCTTC.

This chain uses TRBV10-3 with TRBJ2-7; D tentatively fits TRBD1 or TRBD2 (5 bases each). The V gene lost 4 bases and the J gene lost 9 bases, with 16 bases spanning the gap. CDR3 length: 13 residues. Germline CDR1 ENHRY, CDR2 SYGVKD. The CDR3 coding sequence is TGTGCCATCAGTGGGGTGCAGGATGGGGGGCAGTACTTC. Protein product: CAISGVQDGGQYF.

This clone has just one count. The chain links TRBV5-1 to TRBJ1-3, with D tentatively TRBD1 (5 bases). V shed 1 base and J shed 4 bases, with 9 bases lying between them. The CDR3 is 14 residues long. CDR1 and CDR2 from the germline V gene are SGHRS and YFSETQ. DNA of the CDR3: TGCGCCAGCAGCTTGACAGGCGGGGGAAACACCATATATTTT. Its translation is CASSLTGGGNTIYF.

J is TRBJ2-3 and V is TRBV7-2; perhaps TRBD1 as D (6 bases). The CDR3 consists of 16 residues. Germline V gives CDR1 SGHTA, CDR2 FQGNSA. V was shortened by 5 bases and J by 3 bases, with 18 bases between the two germline ends. The CDR3 loop reads CASSKGINRETDTQYF. The DNA of the CDR3 is TGTGCCAGCAGCAAAGGGATCAACAGGGAGACAGATACGCAGTATTTT.

For the CDR3, the DNA is TGTGCCAGCAGCTTAGATGGGGGGGTAGGGAATCAGCCCCAGCATTTT. Translated: CASSLDGGVGNQPQHF. This sequence joins TRBV7-2 and TRBJ1-5; D might be TRBD1 (5 bases). Trimming left V 1 base short and J 4 bases short, with 14 bases between. The CDR3 is 16 residues long. The germline gives CDR1 SGHTA, CDR2 FQGNSA.